This TCR beta chain was captured by sequencing in a study of blood T cell repertoires in COVID-19. About the study: Acute-phase and convalescent COVID-19 samples originated in the United States, Italy and Spain. PBMCs, B-cell-depleted T cells, or T cells were the source of the cDNA or gDNA that made up the material.

Germline V gives CDR1 SEHNR, CDR2 FQNEAQ (reference sequence). The CDR3 loop spans 15 amino acids. The V gene lost 0 bases and the J gene lost 4 bases, with 12 bases spanning the gap. Authors' methods: Scientists estimated how many nucleated cells there were by amplifying reference gene primers. Some clones are missing from TCRdb's copy, which holds only in-frame ones; the method was immunoSEQ multiplex PCR. The V and J calls and clone size are taken from that table; D and trimming were inferred from the DNA. The profile shows around 170,000 clones, about 86% of them singletons. Sequenced material: peripheral blood. The TCR originated in a middle-aged man with active or convalescent COVID-19. V usage is TRBV7-9 and J usage is TRBJ2-5, with a weak D call TRBD2 (5 bases). The CDR3: CASSLAHGVGETQYF. CDR3 nucleotide sequence: TGTGCCAGCAGCTTAGCGCACGGGGTGGGAGAGACCCAGTACTTC.